Sequencing of this T cell receptor (beta chain) was carried out in a study of early stage breast cancer tumors. Study in general: Of about 17 invasive breast tumors, more than nine were hormone receptor-positive, HER2-negative. Points from the study as a whole: Functional markers like CD4, CD8 and FOXP3 were missed in bulk sequencing.

About this clone itself: The antigen remains unidentified.

Blood replicates held 0.5 ug DNA, tumor or normal breast roughly 1.5 ug, two each. Method: immunoSEQ multiplex PCR; TCRdb's copy keeps in-frame clones and lacks some. Of about 5,000 clones listed, roughly 72% are singletons. This CDR3 is 18 amino acids long. V lost 0 bases and J lost 7; bases outside the gene matches: 16. Germline-derived CDR1 and CDR2 are ENHRY and SYGVKD. This clonotype was sampled from a person aged 55 to 69 with breast cancer. Sequenced material: breast tumor tissue. V gene TRBV10-3 combines with J gene TRBJ2-7, with 9 bases identical to TRBD1. CDR3 DNA: TGTGCCATCAGTGAGTCTGTATCGAGTGGGACAGGGAGGCGGGAGCAGTACTTC. Protein sequence: CAISESVSSGTGRREQYF.